This record concerns one T cell receptor (beta chain) sequence. Antigen unknown. The entry originates in a study of cytomegalovirus exposure and HLA in healthy donors. This PCR relied on a set of 60 Vbeta primers and 13 Jbeta primers. Data came from immunoSEQ multiplex PCR; TCRdb stores just in-frame clones and leaves some out. Of 75,000 to 100,000 clones in the sample, approximately 7.6% were seen once. Findings and limits, study-wide: Earlier analysis looked at TCR beta V segments, and most were productive about 90% or about 30% of the time. Accurate prediction of HLA-A and HLA-B alleles (for most subjects) was reportedly achieved from TCR beta sequences. An apparent linkage of common viral pathogens to several of the most significant clusters emerged in a later analysis.

Sequenced input: PBMCs. The source is a man between 45 and 60 years old in good health and CMV-seronegative.

This CDR3 is CASSAGTSGKTDTQYF. CDR3 coding DNA: TGTGCCAGCAGTGCGGGTACTAGCGGGAAAACAGATACGCAGTATTTT. The chain links TRBV6-1 to TRBJ2-3; 10 positions agree with TRBD2. CDR1 and CDR2 (germline): MNHNS, SASEGT. CDR3 length equals 16 residues. The trim removed 4 bases at V and 3 bases at J, leaving 7 bases unmatched.